This T cell receptor beta chain was retrieved from a study of T cell repertoires in cytomegalovirus infection (dated by TCRdb to between 2018 and 2020). Regarding the study in general: Donor HLA type was relevant to the analysis, because carriage of CMV infection together with the matching HLA type was indicated by public TCR beta signatures. Summary of the overall study and its limitations: The ex vivo response was dominated by HLA-C-restricted CMV-specific TCR beta clonotypes, which also provided the single most frequent clonotype in two of eight donors. In both this cohort and an independent cohort of a few hundred donors, the cumulative frequency of public TCR beta family members distinguished carriers of CMV infection plus the relevant HLA type.

Sequencing was carried out with an Illumina HiSeq 1500. The public reads were run again by TCRdb, first through fastp at Q25 and then through MiXCR, and only productive beta chains were kept. Entries that share a CDR3 protein sequence are merged under the most common genes and DNA. This sample has 200,000 to 250,000 distinct CDR3 sequences in its table, and about 23% of those were observed once. The ten biggest clones cover 15% to 20% of the sample. V lost 3 bases and J lost 3 bases; the stretch between them is 9 bases long. From the germline V gene, CDR1 is SGHVT and CDR2 is SQSDAQ. The CDR3, cysteine through phenylalanine, is 14 amino acids long. The sequence is cut down to CDR3 DNA, 42 bases in frame from base 1. This clonotype was seen a few times. Its antigen specificity is not known. No quality values exist for individual bases; no much larger clone is one base distant.

The clonotype originates from a human donor in good health (CMV status not recorded). Some clones in this sample may be carry-over from other donors' samples. The sequenced sample consisted of CD8+ T cells from PBMCs. In this chain, TRBV7-4 is recombined with TRBJ2-1; the D gene is unclear. The CDR3 corresponds to CASSFPLGYNEQFF. The DNA is as follows: TGTGCCAGCAGCTTCCCTTTGGGCTACAATGAGCAGTTCTTC. When the CDR3 is completed using the reference TRBV7-4 and TRBJ2-1 genes on either side, the full variable domain is GAGVSQSPRYKVAKRGRDVALRCDSISGHVTLYWYRQTLGQGSEVLTYSQSDAQRDKSGRPSGRFSAERPERSVSTLKIQRTEQGDSAVYLCASSFPLGYNEQFFGPGTRLTVL.